This T cell receptor beta chain appears in the sequencing data of a study of shared clonotypes between healthy human individuals (dated by TCRdb to the early 2020s). About the full investigation: The cohort comprised a couple of women and a few men aged 18 to 49 years. To estimate repertoire size and how much clonotypes are shared between individuals, the study performed deep sequencing of blood TCR repertoires from 4 to 6 healthy adults. Between about 0.8 and 9 billion PBMCs per donor were obtained by leukapheresis. For each donor, CD4 naive and CD4 memory were each run on three plates, CD8 naive on two plates, and CD8 memory on one plate. Different laboratories and diverse techniques were used to prepare libraries and sequence TCR repertoires, to increase sequencing depth and limit assay-specific biases.

Overall results and qualifications from the work: About 4.5% of naive CD4, approximately 3.7% of naive CD8, 2% to 2.5% of memory CD4, and 0.35% to 0.4% of memory CD8 clonotypes were shared across a few donors. Naive subsets generally had larger estimated clonotype richness than memory subsets did. Higher generation probabilities were observed for clonotypes shared by all four sorted-subset donors than for non-shared clonotypes. Sampling was limited to blood, and TCR repertoires in tissue likely differ from TCR repertoires in blood. Incomplete sequencing was indicated by rarefaction of sorted-subset datasets, despite the large sequencing depth. Because the study included only a small number of donors, the genetic and exposure-history diversity represented was limited. Based on pairwise subsampling, the degree of clonotype sharing among donors was expected to be affected by sequencing depth.

Notes on this clone: There is no known antigen for this receptor. No base qualities exist here, and no much larger clone lies one base off it.

Per the germline V gene, SQVTM is the CDR1 and ANQGSEA is the CDR2. The CDR3 covers 14 residues, taking in both the cysteine and the phenylalanine. Only CDR3 DNA is held: 42 bases, read in frame from base 1. At the junction V is shortened by 6 bases and J by 7 bases, with 22 bases in between. TCR CDR3 regions were amplified from genomic DNA by multiplex PCR using the deep immunoSEQ assay. Extracted genomic DNA from each cell subset was distributed evenly across all wells of several immunoSEQ 96-well plates, and each plate was treated as a replicate. For sorted subsets, each replicate PCR was loaded with approximately 200 ng genomic DNA, equivalent to 30,000 to 35,000 T cell genomes. Purified libraries were quantified with a Qubit 3.0 fluorometer, sized on a Bioanalyzer 2100, and re-quantified with the KAPA Library Quantification kit. Every immunoSEQ 96-well plate was sequenced on a separate single-read 150-cycle Illumina NextSeq 550 flow cell. Regarding the original processing steps: Because the immunoSEQ output held only junctional sequences and lacked quality scores, the filtering could not match the filtering applied to full-length reads. To assign V/J genes and CDR3, sequences were annotated using PyIR, a Python wrapper for IgBLAST v1.9, with IMGT germline references. Reads were filtered out if the reads had weak V/J assignments (E-value above 1e-6), no CDR3, stop codons, out-of-frame junctions, or ambiguous translated residues. V3J clonotypes were defined by identical inferred V gene, J gene, and CDR3 amino acid sequence. To compute the percentage overlap between repertoires, the number of shared unique clonotypes was divided by the size of the smaller repertoire. Three approaches were used to assess repertoire richness: RTK rarefaction, the Chao1 estimator, and Recon v2.1 estimates of unobserved clonotypes. For all TCRbeta clonotypes obtained by the gDNA method from four donors, generation probabilities were computed with OLGA. Not all clones reach the TCRdb copy of this immuneACCESS table, which keeps in-frame sequences only. Checked studies attribute under half of the gap to unresolved V genes and leave the rest unexplained. V, J and clone size reflect that table, while D and trimming were determined from the DNA. The sample has about 1 million clones on record, roughly 80% of them singletons. The top ten clones comprise less than 1.5% of the sample.

The donors were healthy, HIV-negative adults who had no recently reported acute infections or vaccinations. Every donor was a Caucasian adult living in Nashville, Tennessee, USA. CD4+ T cells were enriched by magnetic negative selection, after which naive cells were positively selected on CD45RA and the negative fraction was taken as the memory subset. Blood was obtained by leukapheresis, after which PBMCs were separated by Ficoll-Histopaque density gradient centrifugation and cryopreserved in liquid nitrogen vapor phase. Analytical flow cytometry was used to check the purity and quantity of every magnetically sorted T cell population. Each sorted fraction had its genomic DNA isolated and then quantified by UV absorbance on a Nanodrop 2000c.

The sequenced sample consisted of memory CD4+ T cells sorted from blood. The meaning of the sample's cell subset or site label: CD45RA-negative fraction. The sequence derives from a man in his late teens or twenties in good health. Here the chain combines TRBV29-1 and TRBJ2-7, with TRBD2 perhaps the D gene, on 6 matching bases. CDR3 protein: CSVSPSGVAGEQYF. The nucleotide sequence is given as TGCAGCGTCTCCCCGTCAGGAGTTGCGGGAGAGCAGTACTTC.